Listed here is a single T cell receptor beta chain. Produced via immunoSEQ multiplex PCR; TCRdb's table is partial and in-frame only. The sample lists just under 85,000 clones; around 86% were seen once. Germline V gives CDR1 SNHLY, CDR2 FYNNEI. This CDR3 is 13 amino acids long. With 3 bases clipped from V and 7 bases from J, the junction kept 5 bases outside the gene matches. This sample is drawn from a study of T cell responses to AZD1222 COVID-19 vaccine. This TCR derives from an adult in good health. The genes are TRBV2 and TRBJ2-7; 8 bases are shared with TRBD1. Source: peripheral blood, taken on day 0 of AZD1222 vaccination. The CDR3 nucleotides read TGTGCCAGCAGTGAGACAGGGGCTTATGAGCAGTACTTC. Protein product: CASSETGAYEQYF.